Judged by frequency, the clone carrying this TCR beta chain is medium-sized. The antigen remains undetermined. Germline assignment: CDR1 GTSNPN and CDR2 SVGIG (reference sequence). The CDR3 loop spans 14 amino acids. This sample was taken from a study of CD8 T cells in cerebrospinal fluid in Alzheimer's disease. Study observations and caveats: The largest CSF clone was proportionally bigger in mild cognitive impairment or Alzheimer's disease than controls.

Profiling of CSF cells used 10X single-cell V(D)J plus 5' expression. TCRdb re-analyzed the 10x single-cell sequencing reads; it lists each CDR3 protein once, without DNA. Here the sample table reports about 690 distinct CDR3 sequences. Every participant was in good physical condition without acute infectious disease. Material: cerebrospinal fluid. This TCR was sampled from a human donor in good health. The chain employs TRBV30 and TRBJ2-7; with no DNA, the TCRdb D assignment of TRBD2 cannot be verified. The CDR3 protein is CAWSAGGARYEQYF.